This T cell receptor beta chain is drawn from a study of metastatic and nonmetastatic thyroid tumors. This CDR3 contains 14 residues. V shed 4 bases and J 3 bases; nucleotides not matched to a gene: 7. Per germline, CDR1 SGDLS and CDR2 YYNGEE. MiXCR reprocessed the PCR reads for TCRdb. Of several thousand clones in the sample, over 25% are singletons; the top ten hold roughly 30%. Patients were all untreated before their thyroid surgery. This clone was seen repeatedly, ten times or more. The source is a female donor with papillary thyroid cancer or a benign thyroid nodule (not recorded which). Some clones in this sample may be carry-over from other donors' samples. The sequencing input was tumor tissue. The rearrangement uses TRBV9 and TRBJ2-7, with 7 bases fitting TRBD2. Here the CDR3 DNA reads TGTGCCAGCAGCCCTCGGACTAGTGACTACGAGCAGTACTTC. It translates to CASSPRTSDYEQYF.